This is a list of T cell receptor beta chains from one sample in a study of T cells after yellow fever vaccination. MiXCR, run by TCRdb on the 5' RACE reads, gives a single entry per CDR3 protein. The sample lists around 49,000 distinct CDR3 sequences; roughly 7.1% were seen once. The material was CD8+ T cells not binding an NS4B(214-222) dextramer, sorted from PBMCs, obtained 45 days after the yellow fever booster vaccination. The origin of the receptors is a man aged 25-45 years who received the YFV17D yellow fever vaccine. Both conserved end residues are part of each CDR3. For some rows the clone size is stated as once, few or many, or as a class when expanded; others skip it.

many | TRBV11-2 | CASSLWRTTGPDEQFF
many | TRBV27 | CACQQGASGELFF
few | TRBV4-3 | CASSQDRSGNEQFF
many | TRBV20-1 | CSVTLAKPQQFF
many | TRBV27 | CASSFDRSYEQYF
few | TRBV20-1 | CSASYIAGGWNEQFF
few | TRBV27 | CASSLKSGGGYNEQFF
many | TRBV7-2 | CASRDAYEQYF
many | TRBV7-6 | CASSQETTYEQYF
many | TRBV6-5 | CASSYRRDRDYGYTF
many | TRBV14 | CASSPDRGSANYGYTF
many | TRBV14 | CASSQEPPFPGNEQFF
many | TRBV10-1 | CASSDERDILSSYNEQFF
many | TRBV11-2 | CASSLGQLEAFF
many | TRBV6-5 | CASSYSISTDTQYF
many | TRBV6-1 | CASSAHLGEPYEQYF
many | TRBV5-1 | CASRPTGGTEAFF
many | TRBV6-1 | CASSPPGSYNEQFF
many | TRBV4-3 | CASSQEDGAYNEQFF
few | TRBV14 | CASNTTSEPYNEQFF
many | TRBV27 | CASSLYEDQETQYF
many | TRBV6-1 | CASSQLADNYEQYF
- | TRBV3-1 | CASSPAPRSAAYEQYF
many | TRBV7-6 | CASSLVVADEQFF
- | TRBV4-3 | CASSQQGTGPGNTIYF
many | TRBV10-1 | CASSRQSNEQFF
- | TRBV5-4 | CASSKIPGQGNADTQYF
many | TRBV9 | CASSPRTNTEAFF
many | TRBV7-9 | CASSLVQGRDEQYF
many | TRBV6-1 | CASSEGTGGNQPQHF
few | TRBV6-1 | CASSKPGQNNEQFF